A single sample gave rise to the 25 T cell receptor beta chains below, sequenced in a study of T-cell memory formation after mild COVID-19. One entry per CDR3 protein results from TCRdb running MiXCR on the 5' RACE reads. The table includes around 300,000 distinct CDR3 sequences, roughly 13% detected once. Sequencing was carried out using PBMCs or a T cell subset sorted from them (not recorded which). These receptors originate from a man younger than 30 who had mild COVID-19 (a few samples of this study predate the infection). Cell type and time point are not known.

The chain uses TRBV5-1 and TRBJ1-1; no definite D call. The V and J ends lost 3 bases and 9 bases respectively, with 12 bases between them. CDR1 is SGHRS and CDR2 is YFSETQ in the germline V gene. This CDR3 has 12 residues. CDR3 in amino acids: CASSWPLGKAFF. The DNA of the CDR3 is TGCGCCAGCAGCTGGCCCCTCGGGAAAGCTTTCTTT.

This clonotype was counted a few times. This chain uses TRBV27 with TRBJ1-6; D is undetermined. Germline-derived CDR1 and CDR2 are MNHEY and SMNVEV (reference sequence). The CDR3 is 14 amino acids. V gave up 6 bases and J gave up 7 bases, with 13 bases separating them. CDR3 nucleotides: TGTGCCAGCAGCCGACGGCACTTGAATTCACCCCTCCACTTT. Translation gives CASSRRHLNSPLHF.

This clonotype was found many times. The genes are TRBV12-3 or TRBV12-4 and TRBJ2-7, with 7 bases matching TRBD2. The trim removed 3 bases at V and 2 bases at J, leaving 7 bases unmatched. CDR3 length: 15 amino acids. CDR3 sequence reads: CASSFDLGRAYEQYF. The CDR3 DNA reads TGTGCCAGCAGTTTTGACTTGGGGAGGGCCTACGAGCAGTACTTC.

The chain employs TRBV10-3 and TRBJ2-3; maybe TRBD2 (5 bases). The CDR3 has 13 residues. The V gene's germline CDR1 is ENHRY and CDR2 SYGVKD. V lost 10 bases, J lost 1 base, and 12 bases lay in between. CDR3 DNA sequence: TGTGCCACCGCTCCCGGGGGCACAGATACGCAGTATTTT. Translation gives CATAPGGTDTQYF.

The chain combines TRBV11-2 with TRBJ2-1; D unclear. Germline loops: CDR1 SGHAT, CDR2 FQNNGV. Trimming cost V 5 bases and J 8 bases, with 13 bases left between them. The CDR3 spans 13 residues. In DNA, the CDR3 is TGTGCCAGCAGCCCGGCTCGGCTGGATGAGCAGTTCTTC. Translating gives CASSPARLDEQFF. Together with reference TRBV11-2 and TRBJ2-1, the CDR3 gives the full variable domain: EAGVAQSPRYKIIEKRQSVAFWCNPISGHATLYWYQQILGQGPKLLIQFQNNGVVDDSQLPKDRFSAERLKGVDSTLKIQPAKLEDSAVYLCASSPARLDEQFFGPGTRLTVL.

This clonotype was found a few times. This sequence joins TRBV6-5 and TRBJ1-2; 7 nucleotides agree with TRBD1. Trimming cost V 4 bases and J 4 bases; bases outside gene matches: 12. Germline V gene lookup returns CDR1 MNHEY and CDR2 SVGAGI. The CDR3 loop spans 16 amino acids. The CDR3 region is CASSFRLTGAGYGYTF. The CDR3 DNA sequence: TGTGCCAGCAGTTTCCGACTCACAGGGGCGGGCTATGGCTACACCTTC.

The V and J genes are TRBV5-6 and TRBJ1-1; tentative D call: TRBD1 (6 bases). Trimming removed 3 bases at V and 7 bases at J, with 13 bases between. The germline gives CDR1 SGHDT, CDR2 YYEEEE. The CDR3 runs 13 residues. CDR3 protein: CASSSDSWHEAFF. The CDR3 bases are TGTGCCAGCAGCTCGGACAGCTGGCATGAAGCTTTCTTT.

This chain connects TRBV5-4 to TRBJ2-2; D might be TRBD2 (6 bases). This CDR3 is built from 14 residues. The V and J ends lost 4 bases and 4 bases respectively, with 11 bases between them. Germline-derived CDR1 and CDR2 are SGHNT and YYREEE (reference sequence). The CDR3 region has the DNA TGTGCCAGCAGCGCGGACTATTCCACCGGGGAGCTGTTTTTT. It translates to CASSADYSTGELFF. Drawing the rest from reference TRBV5-4 and TRBJ2-2, the complete variable domain is ETGVTQSPTHLIKTRGQQVTLRCSSQSGHNTVSWYQQALGQGPQFIFQYYREEENGRGNFPPRFSGLQFPNYSSELNVNALELDDSALYLCASSADYSTGELFFGEGSRLTVL.

This clonotype was counted between two and nine times. This chain links TRBV3-1 with TRBJ2-3; D is ambiguous. V shed 3 bases and J shed 2 bases, with 12 bases lying between them. This CDR3 is 15 amino acids long. In germline, CDR1 is LGHDT, CDR2 YNNKEL (reference sequence). The CDR3 DNA is TGTGCCAGCAGCCATGATCGACCCCCCACAGATACGCAGTATTTT. The encoded protein is CASSHDRPPTDTQYF.

The gene calls are TRBV12-3 or TRBV12-4 and TRBJ1-6, with 7 positions matching TRBD1. J lost 8 bases, V lost 1 base, and 5 bases had no gene match. The CDR3 length is 15 residues. The CDR3 DNA reads as TGTGCCAGCAGTTTAGTTTTTCAGGGGGATTCACCCCTCCACTTT. This gives the protein CASSLVFQGDSPLHF.

The rearrangement uses TRBV15 and TRBJ1-6; tentative D call: TRBD1 (5 bases). This CDR3 has 12 amino acids. Trimming shortened V by 6 bases and J by 14 bases, and 14 bases separated the two germline ends. Per germline, CDR1 LNHNV and CDR2 YYDKDF (reference sequence). The CDR3 nucleotides are TGTGCCACCAGGCGGGACTCGGCCACCCTCCACTTT. Amino acids: CATRRDSATLHF.

This clonotype has just a few counts. This chain uses TRBV4-3 with TRBJ1-6, with D hard to call. The V end was cut by 4 bases, the J end by 10 bases, with 11 bases between. CDR3 length equals 13 residues. From germline, CDR1 is LGHNA and CDR2 YSLEER. Here the CDR3 reads CASSPVPFSPLHF. Written as DNA, the CDR3 is TGCGCCAGCAGCCCAGTGCCGTTCTCACCCCTCCACTTT.

In its sample, this clonotype was seen a few times. The V and J genes are TRBV9 and TRBJ2-3; 9 positions match TRBD2. The CDR3 has 18 amino acids. V lost 0 bases to trimming and J lost 0 bases; unmatched junction nucleotides: 8. CDR1 is SGDLS, CDR2 YYNGEE, per germline. The CDR3 nucleotides read TGTGCCAGCAGCGTAGAGGGTAGCGGGGGCGCTAGCACAGATACGCAGTATTTT. It translates to CASSVEGSGGASTDTQYF. Using reference TRBV9 and TRBJ2-3 for the parts outside the CDR3, the full variable domain is DSGVTQTPKHLITATGQRVTLRCSPRSGDLSVYWYQQSLDQGLQFLIQYYNGEERAKGNILERFSAQQFPDLHSELNLSSLELGDSALYFCASSVEGSGGASTDTQYFGPGTRLTVL.

This clonotype was found a few times. The gene calls are TRBV7-9 and TRBJ1-2, with a weak D call TRBD1 (6 bases). Germline CDR1 reads SEHNR; CDR2 reads FQNEAQ (reference sequence). V dropped 8 bases and J dropped 2 bases, with 18 bases sitting between them. The CDR3 consists of 15 residues. DNA of the CDR3: TGTGCCAGCCGGAGGGGGGTAGTTGGCAACTATGGCTACACCTTC. Its protein is CASRRGVVGNYGYTF.

V gene TRBV11-3 combines with J gene TRBJ2-3, with D unclear. The CDR3 runs 12 residues. The ends were cut back, 6 bases at V and 6 bases at J, with 10 bases in the middle. Germline CDR1 SGHNT, CDR2 YENEEA. The CDR3 reads CASSSLDDTQYF. The CDR3 bases are TGTGCCAGCAGTTCCCTGGATGATACGCAGTATTTT.

The J gene is TRBJ2-3, the V gene TRBV20-1, with D possibly matching TRBD1 (5 bases). Trimming left V 3 bases short and J 6 bases short, with 16 bases between. The CDR3 contains 14 residues. The germline V gene encodes CDR1 DFQATT and CDR2 SNEGSKA (reference sequence). CDR3 region: CSARNSGNWDTQYF. The CDR3 DNA sequence: TGCAGTGCTAGGAACTCAGGGAATTGGGATACGCAGTATTTT.

This clonotype was seen only a few times. This chain links TRBV28 with TRBJ2-7; D not resolved. Trimming left V 7 bases short and J 2 bases short, with 15 bases between. CDR1 MDHEN and CDR2 SYDVKM come from the germline V gene. CDR3 length equals 14 residues. CDR3 coding DNA: TGTGCCAGCACCGCCCGGGCCCAGCCCTACGAGCAGTACTTC. This codes for CASTARAQPYEQYF. The full variable domain, in which reference TRBV28 and TRBJ2-7 provide the parts outside the CDR3, is DVKVTQSSRYLVKRTGEKVFLECVQDMDHENMFWYRQDPGLGLRLIYFSYDVKMKEKGDIPEGYSVSREKKERFSLILESASTNQTSMYLCASTARAQPYEQYFGPGTRLTVT.

The chain is built from TRBV6-5 and TRBJ2-1; possible D gene TRBD1, 6 bases. The CDR3 totals 15 residues. The V end was cut by 7 bases, the J end by 3 bases, with 16 bases between. In germline, CDR1 is MNHEY, CDR2 SVGAGI. In DNA form, the CDR3 reads TGTGCCAGCACCCTCACCACAGGGTTCTACAATGAGCAGTTCTTC. Encoded protein: CASTLTTGFYNEQFF.

This sequence joins TRBV5-1 and TRBJ2-3; tentatively, D is TRBD1 or TRBD2 (5 bases each). The germline CDR1 and CDR2 sequences are SGHRS and YFSETQ. This CDR3 comprises 15 residues. Trimming shortened V by 4 bases and J by 6 bases, and 18 bases separated the two germline ends. In DNA, the CDR3 is TGCGCCAGCAGCAGCCCATCGGGACCAGACGATACGCAGTATTTT. It is translated as CASSSPSGPDDTQYF. Supplemented by reference TRBV5-1 and TRBJ2-3, the full variable domain reads KAGVTQTPRYLIKTRGQQVTLSCSPISGHRSVSWYQQTPGQGLQFLFEYFSETQRNKGNFPGRFSGRQFSNSRSEMNVSTLELGDSALYLCASSSPSGPDDTQYFGPGTRLTVL.

In this sample, this clonotype turned up many times. This rearrangement joins TRBV10-3 to TRBJ1-2, with D unresolved. CDR3 length: 12 amino acids. V was cut by 8 bases and J by 8 bases, with 15 bases left in between. Per the germline V gene, CDR1 is ENHRY and CDR2 is SYGVKD. CDR3 in amino acids: CAIAREGVGYTF. DNA for the CDR3: TGTGCCATCGCCCGGGAAGGAGTCGGCTACACCTTC.

This clonotype appeared a few times. V and J are TRBV29-1 and TRBJ1-2; TRBD1 is a possible D gene (5 bases). The CDR3 has 15 amino acids. The germline V gene has CDR1 SQVTM and CDR2 ANQGSEA. The ends were cut back, 0 bases at V and 0 bases at J, with 11 bases in the middle. The CDR3 here is CSVEDVGGTNYGYTF. In DNA form, the CDR3 reads TGCAGCGTTGAAGATGTGGGGGGAACTAACTATGGCTACACCTTC.

This clonotype has a handful of counts. The chain employs TRBV7-2 and TRBJ1-2, with D uncertain. CDR1 is SGHTA and CDR2 is FQGNSA in the germline V gene. This CDR3 region has 14 residues. The V end lost 2 bases, the J end lost 4 bases, and 11 bases lay between the germline ends. The CDR3 DNA reads as TGTGCCAGCAGCTTATCCCAGCCGAGCTATGGCTACACCTTC. It codes for CASSLSQPSYGYTF.

This clonotype appeared a few times. The chain employs TRBV29-1 and TRBJ1-5; 11 bases line up with TRBD1. The germline CDR1 and CDR2 sequences are SQVTM and ANQGSEA. The CDR3 is made up of 17 amino acids. Unmatched junction bases numbered 6, after V lost 1 base and J lost 1 base. The CDR3 bases are TGCAGCGTTGAAGTCGGACAGGGGGCGATCAGCAATCAGCCCCAGCATTTT. It specifies CSVEVGQGAISNQPQHF.

The V call is TRBV7-2, the J call TRBJ2-2; D ambiguous. CDR3 length equals 14 residues. V was shortened by 4 bases and J by 6 bases, with 12 bases between the two germline ends. The germline gives CDR1 SGHTA, CDR2 FQGNSA. The CDR3 protein is CASSSLHSAGELFF. The CDR3, as DNA: TGTGCCAGCAGCTCACTCCATTCAGCCGGGGAGCTGTTTTTT.

This chain links TRBV9 with TRBJ2-3; 9 nucleotides line up with TRBD2. The CDR3 length is 17 residues. From germline, CDR1 is SGDLS and CDR2 YYNGEE. Trimming at V came to 0 bases and at J to 3 bases, leaving 8 bases not matched to a gene. The CDR3 loop is CASSVAKERGETDTQYF. As DNA, the CDR3 is TGTGCCAGCAGCGTAGCTAAAGAGCGGGGGGAGACAGATACGCAGTATTTT.